The source of this T cell receptor beta chain is a study of response to subunit inactivated influenza vaccine. Study results and caveats: Few new T cells, the authors suggested, are recruited by each seasonal influenza vaccination.

This clonotype was seen repeatedly, ten times or more. Its antigen is not identified. This CDR3 comprises 16 residues. Germline lookup yields CDR1 LGHNA and CDR2 YNFKEQ. Trimming removed 0 bases at V and 4 bases at J, with 15 bases between. From the RT-PCR reads, TCRdb called clonotypes with MiXCR, one entry per CDR3 protein. Of 550,000 to 800,000 distinct CDR3 sequences listed, about 14% are singletons. This receptor was obtained from a man in his fifties or sixties who received an inactivated influenza vaccine. The specimen comprised PBMCs from blood, sampled approximately 15 days before vaccination. This chain connects TRBV4-2 to TRBJ1-2; D remains unclear. CDR3: CASSQDPTGLAYGYTF. CDR3 in DNA: TGTGCCAGCAGCCAAGATCCCACCGGGTTGGCCTATGGCTACACCTTC.